A selection of T cell receptor beta chains follows, all from one sample in a study of cytomegalovirus exposure and HLA in healthy donors. Clones were sequenced by immunoSEQ multiplex PCR, and TCRdb holds only the in-frame ones, with some missing. The sample consists of about 210,000 clones, about 79% of them appearing once. Sequences were obtained from PBMCs. These receptors were collected from a male donor in good health and CMV-seronegative. CDR3s include the opening cysteine and the closing phenylalanine or tryptophan. The D gene is left open where the match is weak. Not all rows give a size; the values are once, few, many and, for expanded clones, a class.

V gene: TRBV28; clone size: .; D gene: .; J gene: TRBJ1-1; CDR3 protein: CASSKRQERASEAFF; CDR3 DNA: TGTGCCAGCAGTAAAAGACAGGAGAGGGCCTCTGAAGCTTTCTTT
V gene: TRBV4-2; clone size: once; D gene: TRBD1; J gene: TRBJ1-3; CDR3 protein: CASSQDWGRTGGNTIYF; CDR3 DNA: TGTGCCAGCAGCCAAGATTGGGGGAGGACAGGGGGAAACACCATATATTTT
V gene: TRBV10-3; clone size: .; D gene: TRBD2; J gene: TRBJ2-3; CDR3 protein: CAISDLAGSDTQYF; CDR3 DNA: TGTGCCATCAGTGATCTAGCGGGGTCAGATACGCAGTATTTT
V gene: TRBV7-2; clone size: once; D gene: TRBD2; J gene: TRBJ2-7; CDR3 protein: CASSPRGGLAGVSAYEQYF; CDR3 DNA: TGTGCCAGCAGCCCCCGGGGAGGGCTAGCGGGAGTATCAGCCTACGAGCAGTACTTC
V gene: TRBV29-1; clone size: once; D gene: .; J gene: TRBJ2-1; CDR3 protein: CSGYRGGYEQFF; CDR3 DNA: TGCAGCGGGTACAGGGGAGGCTATGAGCAGTTCTTC
V gene: TRBV5-6; clone size: .; D gene: .; J gene: TRBJ2-7; CDR3 protein: CASSWWVEGYEQYF; CDR3 DNA: TGTGCCAGCAGCTGGTGGGTCGAGGGATACGAGCAGTACTTC
V gene: TRBV7-9; clone size: .; D gene: TRBD1; J gene: TRBJ1-1; CDR3 protein: CASSLGTGPEAFF; CDR3 DNA: TGTGCCAGCAGCTTAGGGACAGGGCCTGAAGCTTTCTTT
V gene: TRBV6-5; clone size: once; D gene: TRBD2; J gene: TRBJ2-7; CDR3 protein: CASSYSGLAAYEQYF; CDR3 DNA: TGTGCCAGCAGTTATTCGGGACTAGCGGCCTACGAGCAGTACTTC
V gene: TRBV28; clone size: .; D gene: TRBD1; J gene: TRBJ1-1; CDR3 protein: CASSQRQGVNTEAFF; CDR3 DNA: TGTGCCAGCAGTCAGCGACAGGGGGTGAACACTGAAGCTTTCTTT
V gene: TRBV10-1; clone size: .; D gene: TRBD1; J gene: TRBJ2-7; CDR3 protein: CARADRGYEQYF; CDR3 DNA: TGCGCCAGAGCGGACAGGGGATACGAGCAGTACTTC
V gene: TRBV7-2; clone size: few; D gene: TRBD1; J gene: TRBJ2-3; CDR3 protein: CASSYLGGASTDTQYF; CDR3 DNA: TGTGCCAGCAGCTACTTAGGGGGCGCTAGCACAGATACGCAGTATTTT
V gene: TRBV11-3; clone size: once; D gene: TRBD2; J gene: TRBJ2-1; CDR3 protein: CASSRAGGREQFF; CDR3 DNA: TGTGCCAGCAGCCGAGCGGGAGGCCGAGAGCAGTTCTTC
V gene: TRBV18; clone size: .; D gene: TRBD1; J gene: TRBJ2-5; CDR3 protein: CASSPGTGSRETQYF; CDR3 DNA: TGTGCCAGCTCACCGGGGACAGGTTCGAGGGAGACCCAGTACTTC
V gene: TRBV28; clone size: once; D gene: TRBD2; J gene: TRBJ2-3; CDR3 protein: CASSFGGVGYTDTQYF; CDR3 DNA: TGTGCCAGCAGTTTTGGGGGGGTTGGGTACACAGATACGCAGTATTTT
V gene: TRBV6-1; clone size: .; D gene: .; J gene: TRBJ2-7; CDR3 protein: CASSAGHHSYEQYF; CDR3 DNA: TGTGCCAGCAGTGCAGGACACCACTCCTACGAGCAGTACTTC
V gene: TRBV28; clone size: .; D gene: .; J gene: TRBJ2-5; CDR3 protein: CASSLTQPGLPEYF; CDR3 DNA: TGTGCCAGCAGTTTAACTCAACCGGGACTCCCCGAGTACTTC
V gene: TRBV5-5; clone size: .; D gene: TRBD2; J gene: TRBJ2-5; CDR3 protein: CASTGTSGFLAQYF; CDR3 DNA: TGTGCCAGCACCGGGACTAGTGGTTTTCTAGCCCAGTACTTC
V gene: TRBV19; clone size: .; D gene: .; J gene: TRBJ1-5; CDR3 protein: CASSIDRGNQPQHF; CDR3 DNA: TGTGCCAGTAGTATAGACAGGGGAAATCAGCCCCAGCATTTT
V gene: TRBV28; clone size: .; D gene: TRBD2; J gene: TRBJ2-7; CDR3 protein: CASSSPGLASYEQYF; CDR3 DNA: TGTGCCAGCAGTTCCCCGGGACTAGCGTCCTACGAGCAGTACTTC
V gene: TRBV5-1; clone size: .; D gene: TRBD1; J gene: TRBJ1-2; CDR3 protein: CASSYQGDGYTF; CDR3 DNA: TGCGCCAGCAGCTACCAGGGGGATGGCTACACCTTC
V gene: TRBV28; clone size: once; D gene: TRBD1; J gene: TRBJ2-7; CDR3 protein: CASSRRTGGAYEQYF; CDR3 DNA: TGTGCCAGCAGTCGACGGACAGGGGGCGCCTACGAGCAGTACTTC
V gene: TRBV9; clone size: .; D gene: TRBD2; J gene: TRBJ2-1; CDR3 protein: CASSRHGTSGRVNNEQFF; CDR3 DNA: TGTGCCAGCAGCAGACACGGGACTAGCGGGAGGGTGAACAATGAGCAGTTCTTC
V gene: TRBV28; clone size: .; D gene: .; J gene: TRBJ1-6; CDR3 protein: CASMMGSDSPLHF; CDR3 DNA: TGTGCCAGCATGATGGGGAGTGATTCACCCCTCCACTTT
V gene: TRBV9; clone size: .; D gene: TRBD1; J gene: TRBJ2-7; CDR3 protein: CASSVLGQGMDEQYF; CDR3 DNA: TGTGCCAGCAGCGTACTAGGACAGGGGATGGACGAGCAGTACTTC
V gene: TRBV5-4; clone size: .; D gene: .; J gene: TRBJ1-5; CDR3 protein: CASSLGGGNQPQHF; CDR3 DNA: TGTGCCAGCAGCTTGGGCGGGGGAAATCAGCCCCAGCATTTT
V gene: TRBV4-1; clone size: .; D gene: TRBD1; J gene: TRBJ2-7; CDR3 protein: CASSRSGTGYGYEQYF; CDR3 DNA: TGCGCCAGCAGCCGGTCGGGGACAGGGTACGGCTACGAGCAGTACTTC
V gene: TRBV30; clone size: .; D gene: .; J gene: TRBJ1-5; CDR3 protein: CAWSVAAGEQPQHF; CDR3 DNA: TGTGCCTGGAGTGTAGCCGCAGGGGAACAGCCCCAGCATTTT
V gene: TRBV5-5; clone size: .; D gene: TRBD1; J gene: TRBJ1-3; CDR3 protein: CASSLGQGAVGNTIYF; CDR3 DNA: TGTGCCAGCAGCCTTGGACAGGGGGCGGTCGGAAACACCATATATTTT
V gene: TRBV2; clone size: .; D gene: TRBD2; J gene: TRBJ2-3; CDR3 protein: CASSDIAGVTDTQYF; CDR3 DNA: TGTGCCAGCAGTGATATAGCGGGAGTTACAGATACGCAGTATTTT
V gene: TRBV9; clone size: few; D gene: TRBD2; J gene: TRBJ2-1; CDR3 protein: CASSVGTSGRAEGRYNEQFF; CDR3 DNA: TGTGCCAGCAGCGTAGGGACTAGCGGGAGGGCCGAGGGGAGGTACAATGAGCAGTTCTTC
V gene: TRBV7-6; clone size: .; D gene: .; J gene: TRBJ2-2; CDR3 protein: CASSLAGAANTGELFF; CDR3 DNA: TGTGCCAGCAGCTTAGCCGGAGCGGCAAACACCGGGGAGCTGTTTTTT
V gene: TRBV28; clone size: .; D gene: TRBD1; J gene: TRBJ1-2; CDR3 protein: CASSPWAQGAGGYTF; CDR3 DNA: TGTGCCAGCAGTCCTTGGGCACAGGGGGCAGGAGGCTACACCTTC
V gene: TRBV27; clone size: .; D gene: TRBD1; J gene: TRBJ2-7; CDR3 protein: CASSFLDREQYF; CDR3 DNA: TGTGCCAGCAGTTTCCTGGACAGGGAGCAGTACTTC
V gene: TRBV7-2; clone size: .; D gene: .; J gene: TRBJ2-3; CDR3 protein: CASSTLATQYF; CDR3 DNA: TGTGCCAGCAGCACGCTAGCAACGCAGTATTTT
V gene: TRBV7-2; clone size: .; D gene: .; J gene: TRBJ1-1; CDR3 protein: CASSQDIRNTEAFF; CDR3 DNA: TGTGCCAGCAGCCAGGACATAAGGAACACTGAAGCTTTCTTT
V gene: TRBV10-3; clone size: .; D gene: .; J gene: TRBJ1-1; CDR3 protein: CAISSPREEAFF; CDR3 DNA: TGTGCCATCAGTTCTCCCCGGGAAGAAGCTTTCTTT
V gene: TRBV7-9; clone size: .; D gene: .; J gene: TRBJ1-2; CDR3 protein: CSSSLDWGTGRESYTF; CDR3 DNA: TGTTCCAGCAGCTTAGATTGGGGGACGGGCCGGGAGAGCTACACCTTC
V gene: TRBV6-5; clone size: .; D gene: .; J gene: TRBJ2-1; CDR3 protein: CASSDGPSPGNEQFF; CDR3 DNA: TGTGCCAGCAGCGACGGCCCTTCCCCAGGCAATGAGCAGTTCTTC
V gene: TRBV30; clone size: .; D gene: TRBD1; J gene: TRBJ1-2; CDR3 protein: CAWSLTGGSSPYTF; CDR3 DNA: TGTGCCTGGAGTCTGACAGGGGGATCCTCCCCCTACACCTTC
V gene: TRBV21-1; clone size: once; D gene: .; J gene: TRBJ1-1; CDR3 protein: CASSKARTGGTFF; CDR3 DNA: TGTGCCAGCAGCAAAGCTCGTACGGGGGGGACTTTCTTT
V gene: TRBV5-4; clone size: few; D gene: TRBD1; J gene: TRBJ2-3; CDR3 protein: CASSYGTGGADTQYF; CDR3 DNA: TGTGCCAGCAGTTACGGGACAGGGGGCGCAGATACGCAGTATTTT
V gene: TRBV5-1; clone size: .; D gene: .; J gene: TRBJ2-3; CDR3 protein: CASSLEGTVFDTQYF; CDR3 DNA: TGCGCCAGCAGCCTGGAGGGGACAGTTTTCGATACGCAGTATTTT
V gene: TRBV4-3; clone size: .; D gene: TRBD1; J gene: TRBJ1-4; CDR3 protein: CASSHNTGGSEKLFF; CDR3 DNA: TGCGCCAGCAGCCATAACACAGGGGGCAGTGAAAAACTGTTTTTT
V gene: TRBV28; clone size: .; D gene: TRBD1; J gene: TRBJ1-2; CDR3 protein: CASSGTGTGDTNYGYTF; CDR3 DNA: TGTGCCAGCAGTGGAACCGGGACAGGTGATACTAACTATGGCTACACCTTC
V gene: TRBV5-1; clone size: .; D gene: TRBD2; J gene: TRBJ2-2; CDR3 protein: CASSPGTSGLVTGELFF; CDR3 DNA: TGCGCCAGCAGCCCTGGGACTAGCGGGCTCGTCACCGGGGAGCTGTTTTTT
V gene: TRBV5-4; clone size: .; D gene: TRBD1; J gene: TRBJ2-7; CDR3 protein: CASSLGDRGEYEQYF; CDR3 DNA: TGTGCCAGCAGCTTGGGGGACAGGGGTGAGTACGAGCAGTACTTC
V gene: TRBV21-1; clone size: few; D gene: .; J gene: TRBJ2-7; CDR3 protein: CASSKVDRGYEQYF; CDR3 DNA: TGTGCCAGCAGCAAAGTGGACAGGGGCTACGAGCAGTACTTC
V gene: TRBV6-4; clone size: few; D gene: .; J gene: TRBJ2-2; CDR3 protein: CASSDSEVTGELFF; CDR3 DNA: TGTGCCAGCAGTGACTCCGAGGTCACCGGGGAGCTGTTTTTT
V gene: TRBV7-9; clone size: .; D gene: .; J gene: TRBJ2-3; CDR3 protein: CASSETGRLDTQYF; CDR3 DNA: TGTGCCAGCAGCGAGACAGGACGTCTAGATACGCAGTATTTT
V gene: TRBV4-3; clone size: once; D gene: .; J gene: TRBJ2-2; CDR3 protein: CASSPNRFANTGELFF; CDR3 DNA: TGCGCCAGCAGTCCTAACAGGTTCGCGAACACCGGGGAGCTGTTTTTT
V gene: TRBV6-5; clone size: .; D gene: TRBD1; J gene: TRBJ1-5; CDR3 protein: CASSSSQGVSNQPQHF; CDR3 DNA: TGTGCCAGCAGTTCGAGCCAGGGGGTGAGCAATCAGCCCCAGCATTTT
V gene: TRBV7-9; clone size: once; D gene: .; J gene: TRBJ1-2; CDR3 protein: CASSLGPAGGSYGYTF; CDR3 DNA: TGTGCCAGCAGCTTGGGGCCGGCAGGAGGGTCCTATGGCTACACCTTC
V gene: TRBV4-3; clone size: .; D gene: TRBD2; J gene: TRBJ2-5; CDR3 protein: CASSLRLGLAGDKETQYF; CDR3 DNA: TGCGCCAGCAGCCTCCGCCTGGGACTAGCGGGAGATAAAGAGACCCAGTACTTC
V gene: TRBV10-2; clone size: .; D gene: TRBD1; J gene: TRBJ2-1; CDR3 protein: CASSGDRVFGEQFF; CDR3 DNA: TGCGCCAGCAGTGGGGACAGGGTTTTTGGTGAGCAGTTCTTC
V gene: TRBV9; clone size: .; D gene: .; J gene: TRBJ1-3; CDR3 protein: CASSVDSGLGNTIYF; CDR3 DNA: TGTGCCAGCAGCGTAGATTCAGGGTTGGGAAACACCATATATTTT
V gene: TRBV7-2; clone size: few; D gene: TRBD1; J gene: TRBJ1-4; CDR3 protein: CASSSLKRTGRTEKLFF; CDR3 DNA: TGTGCCAGCAGCTCACTCAAAAGGACAGGGCGTACTGAAAAACTGTTTTTT
V gene: TRBV9; clone size: .; D gene: .; J gene: TRBJ2-7; CDR3 protein: CASSVATEETYEQYF; CDR3 DNA: TGTGCCAGCAGCGTAGCTACAGAAGAAACCTACGAGCAGTACTTC
V gene: TRBV23-1; clone size: .; D gene: .; J gene: TRBJ2-3; CDR3 protein: CASSQLLAGSTDTQYF; CDR3 DNA: TGCGCCAGCAGTCAATTACTTGCGGGGAGCACAGATACGCAGTATTTT
V gene: TRBV2; clone size: .; D gene: .; J gene: TRBJ1-2; CDR3 protein: CAYGGYGYTF; CDR3 DNA: TGTGCATACGGAGGCTATGGCTACACCTTC